Listed here is a single T cell receptor beta chain. The data belong to a study of blood T cell repertoires in COVID-19. Across the whole study: COVID-19 samples collected from the United States, Italy and Spain covered acute and convalescent phases.

In the authors' methods: Researchers report that nucleated cell counts were estimated from reference gene primer amplification. Method: immunoSEQ multiplex PCR; TCRdb's copy keeps in-frame clones and lacks some. That table supplies the V and J calls and clone size; D and trimming were determined from the DNA. This sample has fewer than 300,000 clones, with approximately 91% found just once. Germline values: CDR1 SEHNR, CDR2 FQNEAQ (reference sequence). The CDR3 spans 13 residues. V was trimmed by 1 base and J by 4 bases, leaving 5 bases between them. The sequence came from a woman aged 40 to 50 with acute COVID-19. The J gene is TRBJ1-5, the V gene TRBV7-9; no clear D gene. The sample taken for sequencing was PBMCs or T cells enriched from blood (not recorded which). The CDR3 bases are TGTGCCAGCAGCTTAGGGGCGAATCAGCCCCAGCATTTT. It encodes CASSLGANQPQHF.